These T cell receptor beta chains were read from a single sample in a study of cytomegalovirus exposure and HLA in healthy donors. Some clones are missing from TCRdb's copy, which holds only in-frame ones; the method was immunoSEQ multiplex PCR. The sample lists 100,000 or so clones, 60% to 85% occurring once. The source material was PBMCs. The receptors shown here come from a male donor in good health and CMV-seronegative. CDR3s include the opening cysteine and the closing phenylalanine or tryptophan. Each record gives: J gene, V gene, D gene, clone size, CDR3 protein, CDR3 DNA. D genes are given only for firm matches. Clone size is not always given. Where it is, it says once, few, many or a class for expanded clones.

J: TRBJ2-3; V: TRBV19; D: TRBD1; size: -; CDR3: CASSIGQGPFNTDTQYF; DNA: TGTGCCAGTAGTATAGGACAGGGGCCCTTCAACACAGATACGCAGTATTTT
J: TRBJ2-7; V: TRBV27; D: -; size: -; CDR3: CASSAIYEQYF; DNA: TGTGCCAGCAGTGCTATCTACGAGCAGTACTTC
J: TRBJ1-2; V: TRBV19; D: TRBD1; size: -; CDR3: CASSIGTGQVLLYGYTF; DNA: TGTGCCAGTAGTATAGGGACAGGCCAAGTCCTACTCTATGGCTACACCTTC
J: TRBJ1-1; V: TRBV5-6; D: -; size: -; CDR3: CACLRGTNTEAFF; DNA: TGTGCCTGTCTGCGGGGCACGAACACTGAAGCTTTCTTT
J: TRBJ2-5; V: TRBV5-4; D: -; size: -; CDR3: CASSLNGKETQYF; DNA: TGTGCCAGCAGCTTAAACGGTAAAGAGACCCAGTACTTC
J: TRBJ2-5; V: TRBV5-1; D: -; size: -; CDR3: CASSQTTGIQETQYF; DNA: TGCGCCAGCAGTCAGACGACGGGAATACAAGAGACCCAGTACTTC
J: TRBJ2-1; V: TRBV10-3; D: TRBD2; size: -; CDR3: CAISDGTRKGDEQFF; DNA: TGTGCCATCAGTGACGGGACTAGAAAGGGCGATGAGCAGTTCTTC
J: TRBJ1-6; V: TRBV5-6; D: TRBD1; size: -; CDR3: CASSLGSGTGDSPLHF; DNA: TGTGCCAGCAGCTTGGGTTCCGGGACAGGAGATTCACCCCTCCACTTT
J: TRBJ1-1; V: TRBV11-3; D: -; size: -; CDR3: CASSLSGNTEAFF; DNA: TGTGCCAGCAGCTTAAGCGGAAACACTGAAGCTTTCTTT
J: TRBJ2-1; V: TRBV9; D: -; size: -; CDR3: CASSVETSRGGYNEQFF; DNA: TGTGCCAGCAGCGTTGAGACTAGCCGAGGGGGTTACAATGAGCAGTTCTTC
J: TRBJ2-1; V: TRBV15; D: -; size: -; CDR3: CATSLRDASSYNEQFF; DNA: TGTGCCACCAGCCTGCGGGACGCTAGCTCCTACAATGAGCAGTTCTTC
J: TRBJ2-1; V: TRBV21-1; D: -; size: -; CDR3: CASSKDGTGPLYNEQFF; DNA: TGTGCCAGCAGCAAAGATGGGACAGGGCCTCTGTACAATGAGCAGTTCTTC
J: TRBJ2-1; V: TRBV12-5; D: TRBD1; size: -; CDR3: CASAFGTGGNEQFF; DNA: TGTGCTAGTGCCTTCGGGACAGGGGGCAATGAGCAGTTCTTC
J: TRBJ2-5; V: TRBV7-9; D: TRBD2; size: -; CDR3: CASGGREGQETQYF; DNA: TGTGCCAGCGGTGGGCGGGAGGGCCAAGAGACCCAGTACTTC
J: TRBJ2-1; V: TRBV19; D: TRBD1; size: -; CDR3: CASSLGTGGGNEQFF; DNA: TGTGCCAGTAGTCTCGGGACAGGGGGGGGAAATGAGCAGTTCTTC
J: TRBJ1-1; V: TRBV7-3; D: -; size: -; CDR3: CASSLMPGLNTEAFF; DNA: TGTGCCAGCAGCTTAATGCCAGGATTGAACACTGAAGCTTTCTTT
J: TRBJ1-2; V: TRBV27; D: TRBD1; size: -; CDR3: CASSTDRGYGYTF; DNA: TGTGCCAGCAGTACAGACAGGGGATATGGCTACACCTTC
J: TRBJ1-1; V: TRBV5-1; D: -; size: -; CDR3: CASSLGQDTEAFF; DNA: TGCGCCAGCAGCTTGGGACAGGACACTGAAGCTTTCTTT
J: TRBJ1-3; V: TRBV2; D: TRBD1; size: once; CDR3: CASSGTGLTGNTIYF; DNA: TGTGCCAGCAGCGGGACAGGTTTAACTGGAAACACCATATATTTT
J: TRBJ2-3; V: TRBV30; D: -; size: -; CDR3: CAWIERGGTDTQYF; DNA: TGTGCCTGGATTGAGCGCGGGGGCACAGATACGCAGTATTTT
J: TRBJ1-5; V: TRBV4-1; D: -; size: -; CDR3: CASSLYRAGNQPQHF; DNA: TGCGCCAGCAGCCTGTACAGGGCTGGCAATCAGCCCCAGCATTTT
J: TRBJ1-2; V: TRBV11-2; D: -; size: -; CDR3: CASSAPDKMNYGYTF; DNA: TGTGCCAGCAGCGCGCCAGACAAGATGAACTATGGCTACACCTTC
J: TRBJ2-1; V: TRBV11-1; D: TRBD2; size: -; CDR3: CASSFAGVSYNEQFF; DNA: TGTGCCAGCAGCTTCGCGGGAGTCTCCTACAATGAGCAGTTCTTC
J: TRBJ1-6; V: TRBV10-3; D: TRBD1; size: -; CDR3: CAGAAGGRSPLHF; DNA: TGTGCCGGGGCCGCAGGGGGCCGGTCACCCCTCCACTTT
J: TRBJ1-4; V: TRBV4-1; D: TRBD1; size: -; CDR3: CASSLDRGDEKLFF; DNA: TGCGCCAGCAGCTTAGACAGGGGAGATGAAAAACTGTTTTTT
J: TRBJ2-3; V: TRBV5-1; D: TRBD1; size: -; CDR3: CASSLAPGGSTDTQYF; DNA: TGCGCCAGCAGCTTGGCCCCAGGGGGAAGCACAGATACGCAGTATTTT
J: TRBJ1-1; V: TRBV6-5; D: TRBD1; size: few; CDR3: CASSLGQGKTEAFF; DNA: TGTGCCAGCAGTTTGGGACAGGGGAAAACTGAAGCTTTCTTT
J: TRBJ2-3; V: TRBV5-1; D: TRBD1; size: -; CDR3: CASSWTGGNTDTQYF; DNA: TGCGCCAGCAGCTGGACAGGGGGGAACACAGATACGCAGTATTTT
J: TRBJ2-1; V: TRBV7-9; D: -; size: -; CDR3: CASSLLGTPYNEQFF; DNA: TGTGCCAGCAGCTTACTAGGTACACCCTACAATGAGCAGTTCTTC
J: TRBJ2-1; V: TRBV28; D: -; size: -; CDR3: CASSLSGLDEQFF; DNA: TGTGCCAGCAGTTTATCGGGGTTGGATGAGCAGTTCTTC
J: TRBJ2-7; V: TRBV18; D: TRBD1; size: -; CDR3: CASSLQGQGEQYF; DNA: TGTGCCAGCTCTCTCCAAGGACAGGGCGAGCAGTACTTC
J: TRBJ2-7; V: TRBV6-6; D: TRBD1; size: -; CDR3: CASSYSPDRYEQYF; DNA: TGTGCCAGCAGTTACTCGCCGGACAGGTACGAGCAGTACTTC
J: TRBJ2-7; V: TRBV7-8; D: TRBD1; size: -; CDR3: CASSFMRTGKGEQYF; DNA: TGTGCCAGCAGCTTTATGCGGACAGGGAAGGGCGAGCAGTACTTC
J: TRBJ2-2; V: TRBV11-3; D: -; size: -; CDR3: CASSLVRLVSLSSGELFF; DNA: TGTGCCAGCAGCCTAGTTCGGTTGGTCTCTCTTTCCTCCGGGGAGCTGTTTTTT
J: TRBJ2-4; V: TRBV7-2; D: -; size: -; CDR3: CATSLGENIQYF; DNA: TGTGCCACCAGCTTGGGAGAAAACATTCAGTACTTC
J: TRBJ2-5; V: TRBV5-4; D: -; size: -; CDR3: CASSLAVGSGEGETQYF; DNA: TGTGCCAGCAGCTTGGCCGTCGGGTCAGGGGAGGGAGAGACCCAGTACTTC
J: TRBJ2-7; V: TRBV2; D: -; size: few; CDR3: CASGPLNIKSSYEQYF; DNA: TGTGCCAGCGGCCCTTTAAACATAAAAAGCTCCTACGAGCAGTACTTC
J: TRBJ2-5; V: TRBV5-6; D: TRBD2; size: -; CDR3: CASSSVAGDQETQYF; DNA: TGTGCCAGCAGCTCGGTAGCGGGGGACCAAGAGACCCAGTACTTC
J: TRBJ2-7; V: TRBV30; D: -; size: -; CDR3: CAWSLSGAALREQYF; DNA: TGTGCCTGGAGCCTGTCAGGGGCGGCCTTGCGCGAGCAGTACTTC
J: TRBJ2-7; V: TRBV27; D: TRBD2; size: -; CDR3: CASRETSGRHEQYF; DNA: TGTGCCAGCAGGGAAACTAGCGGGAGGCACGAGCAGTACTTC
J: TRBJ2-1; V: TRBV23-1; D: TRBD2; size: -; CDR3: CASSHDRTSGRAGNEQFF; DNA: TGCGCCAGCAGTCATGACCGGACTAGCGGGAGGGCGGGCAATGAGCAGTTCTTC
J: TRBJ2-1; V: TRBV5-1; D: -; size: -; CDR3: CASSVAGSFNEQFF; DNA: TGCGCCAGCAGCGTTGCGGGGTCCTTCAATGAGCAGTTCTTC
J: TRBJ2-1; V: TRBV6-6; D: TRBD2; size: -; CDR3: CASTPGTSGSKQFF; DNA: TGTGCCAGCACCCCCGGGACTAGCGGGAGTAAGCAGTTCTTC
J: TRBJ2-3; V: TRBV30; D: -; size: -; CDR3: CAWSSGPDTQYF; DNA: TGTGCCTGGAGTTCTGGGCCAGATACGCAGTATTTT
J: TRBJ1-6; V: TRBV7-6; D: TRBD1; size: -; CDR3: CASSPTGSSYNSPLHF; DNA: TGTGCCAGCAGCCCGACAGGGAGCTCCTATAATTCACCCCTCCACTTT
J: TRBJ2-2; V: TRBV7-9; D: TRBD1; size: -; CDR3: CASSSDRGPTGELFF; DNA: TGTGCCAGCAGCTCCGACAGGGGTCCCACCGGGGAGCTGTTTTTT
J: TRBJ2-1; V: TRBV7-9; D: -; size: -; CDR3: CAGGGREGNEQFF; DNA: TGTGCAGGGGGGGGGAGAGAGGGCAATGAGCAGTTCTTC
J: TRBJ1-2; V: TRBV6-6; D: -; size: once; CDR3: CASSYSRGSGYTF; DNA: TGTGCCAGCAGTTACTCTAGGGGATCTGGCTACACCTTC
J: TRBJ2-1; V: TRBV7-9; D: TRBD1; size: -; CDR3: CASSFDRAAYNEQFF; DNA: TGTGCCAGCAGCTTCGACAGGGCAGCATACAATGAGCAGTTCTTC
J: TRBJ2-2; V: TRBV2; D: TRBD2; size: -; CDR3: CASAYPLAGVQTGELFF; DNA: TGTGCCAGCGCCTACCCACTAGCGGGAGTACAAACCGGGGAGCTGTTTTTT
J: TRBJ2-1; V: TRBV19; D: -; size: -; CDR3: CASSIGGVQYEQFF; DNA: TGTGCCAGTAGTATAGGCGGGGTCCAATACGAGCAGTTCTTC
J: TRBJ2-7; V: TRBV6-6; D: -; size: once; CDR3: CASRATYEQYF; DNA: TGTGCCAGCAGAGCCACCTACGAGCAGTACTTC
J: TRBJ1-2; V: TRBV7-2; D: -; size: -; CDR3: CASSARGFRRPGYTF; DNA: TGTGCCAGCAGCGCAAGGGGGTTTAGGAGACCCGGCTACACCTTC
J: TRBJ2-7; V: TRBV30; D: -; size: -; CDR3: CAWSRLGGASDEQYF; DNA: TGTGCCTGGAGTCGTCTTGGGGGGGCCAGCGACGAGCAGTACTTC
J: TRBJ2-5; V: TRBV4-1; D: TRBD1; size: -; CDR3: CASSQVTGVKTQYF; DNA: TGCGCCAGCAGCCAAGTTACAGGGGTAAAGACCCAGTACTTC
J: TRBJ2-1; V: TRBV11-3; D: TRBD2; size: -; CDR3: CASSPSRGYEQFF; DNA: TGTGCCAGCAGCCCTTCGCGGGGGTATGAGCAGTTCTTC
J: TRBJ1-5; V: TRBV19; D: -; size: few; CDR3: CASGSIGGFQPQHF; DNA: TGTGCCAGTGGTAGTATAGGGGGATTTCAGCCCCAGCATTTT
J: TRBJ1-1; V: TRBV18; D: TRBD1; size: -; CDR3: CASSPGQGAPFATEAFF; DNA: TGTGCCAGCTCACCGGGACAGGGGGCCCCGTTCGCCACTGAAGCTTTCTTT
J: TRBJ1-1; V: TRBV11-1; D: TRBD1; size: few; CDR3: CASSQRTGGLSTEAFF; DNA: TGTGCCAGCAGCCAAAGGACAGGGGGCTTGAGCACTGAAGCTTTCTTT